The rows below give T cell receptor beta chains drawn from one sample of a study of CXCR3-negative and CXCR3-positive naive CD8 T cells. TCRdb reprocessed the 5' RACE reads, with one entry per CDR3 protein and no DNA. The record lists tens of thousands of distinct CDR3 sequences, of which the ten most abundant hold around 10%. The sequencing sample was made of memory CD8+ T cells from blood. Source of these receptors: a human donor in good health. Some clones in this sample may be carry-over from other donors' samples. Each CDR3 is given with its conserved first and last residue.

j_call,v_call,cdr3_aa
TRBJ2-7,TRBV4-3,CASSQDGRPPAESYEQYF
TRBJ1-1,TRBV29-1,CSVAGLYTKAFF
TRBJ2-7,TRBV29-1,CSVEIRESTYEQYF
TRBJ1-1,TRBV20-1,CSADFRGSVTEAFF
TRBJ2-7,TRBV20-1,CSARGLNEQYF
TRBJ2-1,TRBV20-1,CSASGGSFYNEQFF
TRBJ2-7,TRBV4-3,CASSQDRSYEQYF
TRBJ2-1,TRBV7-2,CASSSPGGNEQFF
TRBJ1-6,TRBV4-3,CASSPGTGVSPLHF
TRBJ2-3,TRBV7-2,CASSPSSGGLDTQYF
TRBJ1-6,TRBV12-3/TRBV12-4,CASSPDPNSPLHF
TRBJ2-1,TRBV5-1,CASRADPSEQFF
TRBJ2-2,TRBV12-3/TRBV12-4,CASSPVGTTKPLRAGELFF
TRBJ1-3,TRBV29-1,CSVVDASSGNTIYF
TRBJ2-7,TRBV6-6,CASSSPIQRGYSYEQYF
TRBJ2-1,TRBV29-1,CSVERTPPEGNEQFF
TRBJ1-5,TRBV7-9,CASSSGRDNQPQHF
TRBJ1-6,TRBV29-1,CSAATGDSPLHF
TRBJ1-3,TRBV9,CASSAEGSGNSGNTIYF
TRBJ2-1,TRBV29-1,CSVEDPAAVNNEQFF
TRBJ2-2,TRBV27,CASTGGGGELFF
TRBJ1-2,TRBV20-1,CSARDFDRVFGYTF
TRBJ2-7,TRBV3-1,CASSQSIGSYEQYF
TRBJ2-5,TRBV12-5,CASGVYPGGPAGETQYF
TRBJ2-3,TRBV13,CASTKRGPDTQYF
TRBJ2-3,TRBV29-1,CAGVSENADTQYF
TRBJ2-2,TRBV4-2,CASSQVYLVGTGDPNTGELFF
TRBJ1-2,TRBV4-3,CASSQDSDNYGYTF
TRBJ2-3,TRBV12-3/TRBV12-4,CASSFGLAGVSDTQYF
TRBJ2-5,TRBV6-6,CASSYREQETQYF